This TCR beta chain came from a study of response to subunit inactivated influenza vaccine. CDR1 and CDR2 (germline): MDHEN, SYDVKM. V was clipped by 3 bases and J by 4 bases; unmatched bases: 4. The CDR3 sequence is 14 residues long. TCRdb reanalysed the RT-PCR reads using MiXCR and keeps one entry per CDR3 protein. Among 800,000 or so distinct CDR3 sequences listed, around 21% were seen once. The TCR comes from a man aged 50 to 60 who received an inactivated influenza vaccine. The sequences come from PBMCs from blood, collected about 5 days after vaccination. The chain joins TRBV28 to TRBJ2-5, with 8 bases lining up with TRBD1. CDR3 region: CASSFGRGRETQYF. In DNA, the CDR3 is TGTGCCAGCAGTTTCGGCAGGGGGCGAGAGACCCAGTACTTC.